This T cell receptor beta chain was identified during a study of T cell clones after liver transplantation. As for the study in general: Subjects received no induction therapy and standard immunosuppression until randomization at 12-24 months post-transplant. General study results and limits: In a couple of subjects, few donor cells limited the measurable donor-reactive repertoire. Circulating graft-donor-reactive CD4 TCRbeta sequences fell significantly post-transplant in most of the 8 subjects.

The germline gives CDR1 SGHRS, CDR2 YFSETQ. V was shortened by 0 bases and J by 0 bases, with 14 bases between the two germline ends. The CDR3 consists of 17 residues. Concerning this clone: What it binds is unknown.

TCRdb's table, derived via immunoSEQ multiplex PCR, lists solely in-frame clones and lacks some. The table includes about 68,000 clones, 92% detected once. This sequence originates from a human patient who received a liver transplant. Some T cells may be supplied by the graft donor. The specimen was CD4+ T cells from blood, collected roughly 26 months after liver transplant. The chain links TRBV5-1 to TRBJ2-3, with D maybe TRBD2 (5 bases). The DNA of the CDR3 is TGCGCCAGCAGCTTGGCGAAGCTAGCCCTGAGCACAGATACGCAGTATTTT. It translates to CASSLAKLALSTDTQYF. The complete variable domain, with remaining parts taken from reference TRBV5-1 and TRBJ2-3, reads KAGVTQTPRYLIKTRGQQVTLSCSPISGHRSVSWYQQTPGQGLQFLFEYFSETQRNKGNFPGRFSGRQFSNSRSEMNVSTLELGDSALYLCASSLAKLALSTDTQYFGPGTRLTVL.